The 23 T cell receptor beta chains below all came from one sample that was sequenced in a study of blood T cell repertoires in COVID-19. Sequencing was performed with immunoSEQ multiplex PCR; in TCRdb, only in-frame clones are kept and a portion is missing. The repertoire holds a few hundred thousand clones, with roughly 85% as singletons. Sequenced material: peripheral blood. These TCRs come from a woman younger than 35 with acute or convalescent COVID-19.

V gene TRBV2 combines with J gene TRBJ2-2; 10 bases map to TRBD1. CDR1 SNHLY and CDR2 FYNNEI come from the germline V gene. J lost 3 bases, V lost 7 bases, and 8 bases had no gene match. The CDR3 runs to 16 residues. The CDR3 DNA reads as TGTGCCAGCAATCTACGTGGACAGGGGGACACCGGGGAGCTGTTTTTT. Translating gives CASNLRGQGDTGELFF.

V usage is TRBV5-6 and J usage is TRBJ2-7; D uncertain. In germline, CDR1 is SGHDT, CDR2 YYEEEE. The CDR3 extends over 11 amino acids. Trimming took off 4 bases at V and 6 bases at J, with 8 bases between the two ends. The CDR3 spells CASSLRSEQYF. In DNA form, the CDR3 reads TGTGCCAGCAGCCTGCGCTCCGAGCAGTACTTC. The variable domain in full, completed from reference TRBV5-6 and TRBJ2-7, reads DAGVTQSPTHLIKTRGQQVTLRCSPKSGHDTVSWYQQALGQGPQFIFQYYEEEERQRGNFPDRFSGHQFPNYSSELNVNALLLGDSALYLCASSLRSEQYFGPGTRLTVT.

The chain employs TRBV28 and TRBJ2-7; TRBD2 agrees at 7 bases. V shed 6 bases and J 1 base; nucleotides not matched to a gene: 9. This CDR3 spans 15 amino acids. Looked up from germline, CDR1 is MDHEN and CDR2 is SYDVKM. CDR3: CASSLIAGESYEQYF. The CDR3 DNA is TGTGCCAGCAGCCTCATCGCGGGGGAATCCTACGAGCAGTACTTC. The variable domain in full, completed from reference TRBV28 and TRBJ2-7, reads DVKVTQSSRYLVKRTGEKVFLECVQDMDHENMFWYRQDPGLGLRLIYFSYDVKMKEKGDIPEGYSVSREKKERFSLILESASTNQTSMYLCASSLIAGESYEQYFGPGTRLTVT.

V usage is TRBV5-4 and J usage is TRBJ2-5, with TRBD2 matching 7 bases. The CDR3 has 17 amino acids. Germline CDR1 SGHNT, CDR2 YYREEE (reference sequence). With V trimmed by 1 base and J by 0 bases, 9 bases remained unmatched. For the CDR3, the DNA is TGTGCCAGCAGCTTGTTATGGCTAGCGGAACACCAAGAGACCCAGTACTTC. It yields the protein CASSLLWLAEHQETQYF.

The chain carries TRBV11-2 and TRBJ2-7; 9 bases are shared with TRBD1. CDR1 is SGHAT and CDR2 is FQNNGV in the germline V gene. The V and J ends lost 7 bases and 6 bases, in that order; junction bases with no gene match: 7. This CDR3 has 13 amino acids. The CDR3 DNA reads TGTGCCAGCAACGACGACAGGGGGGGCGAGCAGTACTTC. Amino acid sequence: CASNDDRGGEQYF.

V usage is TRBV18 and J usage is TRBJ1-1; 7 nucleotides agree with TRBD1. CDR1 is KGHSH and CDR2 is LQKENI in the germline V gene. V shed 3 bases, J shed 5 bases, and the junction held 6 bases outside the gene matches. This CDR3 region has 14 residues. The CDR3 DNA sequence: TGTGCCAGCTCACCGCAGGGGGACAGTACTGAAGCTTTCTTT. Residues: CASSPQGDSTEAFF.

CDR3: CASRILAGGRFEQFF. The CDR3 region has the DNA TGTGCCAGCAGGATTCTAGCGGGAGGGAGGTTTGAGCAGTTCTTC. This chain links TRBV27 with TRBJ2-1, with TRBD2 identical over 12 bases. From germline, CDR1 is MNHEY and CDR2 SMNVEV (reference sequence). CDR3 length: 15 amino acids. The J segment lost 9 bases and the V segment lost 6 bases, leaving 9 bases of the junction unmatched.

The V gene is TRBV14, the J gene TRBJ1-5; D remains unclear. Looked up from germline, CDR1 is SGHDN and CDR2 is FVKESK. Trimming stripped 7 bases from V and 11 bases from J, with 15 bases between. The CDR3 totals 12 residues. CDR3 sequence reads: CASTPHFGAQHF. CDR3 nucleotides: TGTGCCAGCACCCCTCATTTTGGAGCCCAGCATTTT.

The J gene is TRBJ2-2, the V gene TRBV18, with TRBD1 identical over 7 bases. CDR3 length: 16 residues. After removal of 2 bases from V and 2 bases from J, the junction contained 5 bases not matched to a gene. Germline assignment: CDR1 KGHSH and CDR2 LQKENI. In DNA form, the CDR3 reads TGTGCCAGCTCACCAACAGACAGGGTTAACACCGGGGAGCTGTTTTTT. This sequence encodes CASSPTDRVNTGELFF.

The genes are TRBV18 and TRBJ2-7, with 7 positions matching TRBD2. V lost 3 bases to trimming and J lost 0 bases; unmatched junction nucleotides: 8. Germline values: CDR1 KGHSH, CDR2 LQKENI. The CDR3 runs to 16 residues. The CDR3 is CASSPQGLGSSYEQYF. The CDR3 DNA follows: TGTGCCAGCTCACCCCAAGGACTAGGCAGCTCCTACGAGCAGTACTTC.

The chain links TRBV2 to TRBJ2-2, with D possibly being TRBD1 (5 bases). Trimming stripped 4 bases from V and 1 base from J, with 10 bases between. Germline values: CDR1 SNHLY, CDR2 FYNNEI. CDR3 length equals 15 residues. CDR3 DNA: TGTGCCAGCAGTGTGTCTGGACAGAACACCGGGGAGCTGTTTTTT. This sequence encodes CASSVSGQNTGELFF.

The chain combines TRBV14 with TRBJ1-2, with 9 bases aligning to TRBD1. The length of the CDR3 is 20 residues. V lost 0 bases and J lost 4; bases outside the gene matches: 18. Germline V gives CDR1 SGHDN, CDR2 FVKESK. DNA of the CDR3: TGTGCCAGCAGCCAAGATGATGTGCGGACAGGGGTTTGGAGGGGCTATGGCTACACCTTC. Its protein product is CASSQDDVRTGVWRGYGYTF.

V is TRBV14 and J is TRBJ2-1; 8 positions match TRBD2. J lost 6 bases, V lost 5 bases, and 9 bases had no gene match. This CDR3 is 15 amino acids long. CDR1 is SGHDN, CDR2 FVKESK, per germline. The CDR3 loop reads CASSTPGLGANEQFF. The CDR3 coding sequence is TGTGCCAGCAGCACGCCGGGACTAGGAGCCAATGAGCAGTTCTTC.

This sequence joins TRBV6-5 and TRBJ2-7; TRBD1 matches 7 bases. CDR1 and CDR2 from the germline V gene are MNHEY and SVGAGI. The CDR3 has 14 residues. The junction had 7 bases not matched to a gene; V was cut back by 4 bases and J by 4 bases. CDR3 DNA sequence: TGTGCCAGCAGTTTGGACAGGTTCCCATACGAGCAGTACTTC. Translated: CASSLDRFPYEQYF.

The chain couples TRBV10-1 to TRBJ2-7, with 9 bases fitting TRBD1. The CDR3 is 17 residues long. The germline V gene encodes CDR1 WNHNN and CDR2 SYGVQD (reference sequence). V was pared by 3 bases and J by 6 bases, with 15 bases of the junction left unmatched. As DNA, the CDR3 is TGCGCCAGCAGTGACGGCGCCGGGACAGGGCCCGGCGGCGAGCAGTACTTC. As protein: CASSDGAGTGPGGEQYF.

For the CDR3, the DNA is TGTGCCAGCAGCAAACCGGGACTAGCGGGAGACTCCTACGAGCAGTACTTC. Encoded protein: CASSKPGLAGDSYEQYF. The chain links TRBV7-9 to TRBJ2-7, with TRBD2 matching 14 bases. With 5 bases clipped from V and 0 bases from J, the junction kept 6 bases outside the gene matches. This CDR3 contains 17 residues. Germline CDR1 reads SEHNR; CDR2 reads FQNEAQ (reference sequence). The full variable domain, completed using reference TRBV7-9 and TRBJ2-7, is DTGVSQNPRHKITKRGQNVTFRCDPISEHNRLYWYRQTLGQGPEFLTYFQNEAQLEKSRLLSDRFSAERPKGSFSTLEIQRTEQGDSAMYLCASSKPGLAGDSYEQYFGPGTRLTVT.

This chain uses TRBV5-1 with TRBJ1-4; 7 bases agree with TRBD1. V was clipped by 0 bases and J by 3 bases; unmatched bases: 11. The length of the CDR3 is 18 residues. Germline CDR1 is SGHRS and CDR2 is YFSETQ. The CDR3 spells CASSLGATGQVANEKLFF. The CDR3 nucleotides are TGCGCCAGCAGCTTGGGGGCGACAGGGCAGGTAGCTAATGAAAAACTGTTTTTT.

J is TRBJ2-7 and V is TRBV7-6; 9 bases map to TRBD2. CDR1 is SGHVS, CDR2 FNYEAQ, per germline. The ends lost 5 bases at V and 1 base at J; junction bases unmatched: 15. CDR3 length equals 18 residues. CDR3 nucleotide sequence: TGTGCCAGCAGCGGGTCTAGCGGGACCCACGAGAGTTCCTACGAGCAGTACTTC. It yields the protein CASSGSSGTHESSYEQYF.

This chain links TRBV5-1 with TRBJ2-1; D perhaps matches TRBD2 (6 bases). CDR1 and CDR2 from the germline V gene are SGHRS and YFSETQ. The ends were cut back, 0 bases at V and 4 bases at J, with 11 bases in the middle. This CDR3 is built from 15 residues. The CDR3 DNA follows: TGCGCCAGCAGCTTGGCTCTAGCGCAATACAATGAGCAGTTCTTC. Translation: CASSLALAQYNEQFF.

CDR3 bases: TGTGCCAGCAGCCCAGACAGTGGCGAGCAGTACTTC. Translation gives CASSPDSGEQYF. V is TRBV7-8 and J is TRBJ2-7; weak D call: TRBD1 (5 bases). This CDR3 comprises 12 residues. Trimming left V 5 bases short and J 6 bases short, with 11 bases between. CDR1 and CDR2 (germline): SGHVS, FQNEAQ. The full variable domain, rest sourced from reference TRBV7-8 and TRBJ2-7, is GAGVSQSPRYKVAKRGQDVALRCDPISGHVSLFWYQQALGQGPEFLTYFQNEAQLDKSGLPSDRFFAERPEGSVSTLKIQRTQQEDSAVYLCASSPDSGEQYFGPGTRLTVT.

V gene TRBV5-5 combines with J gene TRBJ2-5; 8 positions agree with TRBD1. The CDR3 covers 17 residues. Trimming took 4 bases from V and 5 from J; bases not matched to a gene: 16. CDR1 is SGHKS, CDR2 YYEKEE, per germline (reference sequence). The CDR3 region has the DNA TGTGCCAGCAGCACCACGCGACAGGGGTTTTTTCTTGAGACCCAGTACTTC. Translated, it gives CASSTTRQGFFLETQYF.

The rearrangement links TRBV4-3 to TRBJ1-2, with unresolved D. Germline V gene lookup returns CDR1 LGHNA and CDR2 YSLEER. Trimming stripped 0 bases from V and 4 bases from J, with 12 bases between. The CDR3 covers 15 residues. CDR3 in DNA: TGCGCCAGCAGCCAAGATCAGTCGCAGGTCTATGGCTACACCTTC. This sequence encodes CASSQDQSQVYGYTF.

This chain joins TRBV28 and TRBJ1-1, with TRBD1 as a possible D gene (5 bases). V was clipped by 5 bases and J by 2 bases, with 18 bases between them. Per the germline V gene, CDR1 is MDHEN and CDR2 is SYDVKM. The CDR3 is made up of 16 amino acids. DNA of the CDR3: TGTGCCAGCAGTCACACGGATTATAGGGGAAACACTGAAGCTTTCTTT. This translates into CASSHTDYRGNTEAFF.